The sequence of this TCR beta chain was determined in a study of T cell responses to AZD1222 COVID-19 vaccine (dated by TCRdb to the early 2020s). With respect to the entire study: AZD1222 recipients given second doses at about 4 weeks or at about 12 weeks were pooled, since spike-specific TCR depth and breadth were not found to differ between the two schedules. A total of about 230 trial participants underwent TCR sequencing, of whom some 210 received two doses of AZD1222 and some 26 received two doses of the MenACWY control vaccine. Enrollment into the trials was organized by age into subgroups of 18-55, 56-69 and 70-plus years, and those subgroups contained roughly 150, 30 and 60 TCR-sequenced participants, respectively.

The investigation overall reported the following: Conclusions about previously exposed vaccinees are limited because only six or seven AZD1222 recipients were SARS-CoV-2 seropositive at baseline. After two AZD1222 doses, spike-specific TCR breadth and depth were significantly higher than at day 0 and than in MenACWY recipients. The 56-69-year group was small, and its depth increase did not reach significance, likely because of low power. Epitopes outside the regions mutated in the B.1.351 and B.1.1.7 variants were reportedly recognized by nearly half of the unique spike-specific TCRs. Because no samples from the day 14 peak response were available, repertoires could be characterized only after the peak T cell response. The whole spike protein was spanned by vaccine-associated CD4 TCRs, and dominant responses were seen in regions 160-218 and 743-854. Most participants were white British and females outnumbered males, and the authors suggested that clonal diversity may have been underestimated.

Sequences SGHRS (CDR1) and YFSETQ (CDR2) are obtained from the germline V gene. Spanning cysteine to phenylalanine, the CDR3 consists of 14 amino acids. The kept DNA is CDR3 alone, 42 bases in frame from the first base. V is reduced by 3 bases and J by 1 base, leaving a spacing of 10 bases between them. The CDR3 regions of human TCRbeta chains were subjected to immunosequencing. Per the source publication's procedure: Repertoire TCRs were matched against a reference library of SARS-CoV-2-specific TCRs generated with the MIRA antigen-specificity platform. Breadth was defined as the fraction of unique TCRs that were SARS-CoV-2-associated, and depth was defined as the fraction of total T cells that were SARS-CoV-2-associated. Using the MIRA data, every spike-specific TCR was mapped to the spike region that the TCR reacted to and assigned to either a CD4 or a CD8 class. Log10-transformed breadth and depth values were compared by one-way ANOVA with Sidak's multiple comparisons tests. Imported from immuneACCESS, the table was reduced by TCRdb to in-frame sequences with V and J called. These copies leave out some clones; in studies compared against another copy, an unresolved V gene accounts for under half, and the cause of the remainder is not known. V, J and clone size derive from that table, while D and trimming were established from the DNA sequence. For this sample the table gives around 140,000 clones, of which around nine tenths were detected only once. Together, the top ten hold about 5.5% of the sample.

About this clone itself: The target of this receptor is not known. Qualities for individual bases were not recorded, and no much larger clone is one base off.

The time point label here, explained by the study, means: baseline before first vaccination. Vaccinee samples came from UK trials COV001 and COV002, including a single-blind randomized controlled phase 2/3 trial of AZD1222 (ChAdOx1 nCoV-19) in healthy adults. For TCRbeta chain sequencing, PBMC samples were collected from trial participants at day 0 and at day 28 after the second dose. This chain joins TRBV5-1 to TRBJ1-1, with an unclear D gene assignment. This receptor was taken from an adult in good health. This specimen consisted of peripheral blood, obtained on day 0 of AZD1222 vaccination. The nucleotides read TGCGCCAGCAGCTCATATTCAGGGAACACTGAAGCTTTCTTT. It codes for CASSSYSGNTEAFF.